This TCR beta chain was found in a study of cytomegalovirus exposure and HLA in healthy donors. Germline values: CDR1 SGDLS, CDR2 YYNGEE. The CDR3 length is 12 residues. General study findings and limits: Later analysis suggested links between common viral pathogens and several top significant clusters. Later analysis indicated greater clonal expansion among HLA-associated TCR beta chains than among equally common other chains. Among TCR beta chains, those listed as cytomegalovirus-associated numbered around 160.

The primer mix had 60 Vbeta and 13 Jbeta primers. In the authors' workflow: Unique TCR beta chains totaled roughly 80 million in a later count, with around 11 million of them shared. TCRdb keeps only in-frame clones here, not all; method: immunoSEQ multiplex PCR. That table supplies the V and J calls and clone size; D and trimming were determined from the DNA. The table shows some 150,000 clones, with roughly three quarters occurring only once. A remark on this clone: Its antigen is not known.

The chain has TRBV9 and TRBJ2-5, with D maybe TRBD2 (5 bases). The end of the DNA aligns better with TRBJ2-7, so the J call may be wrong. The source of this sequence is a man aged 18 to 35 in good health and CMV-seropositive. Sequenced sample: PBMCs. CDR3 coding DNA: TGTGCCAGCAGCGTATCTAGCAACGAGCAGTACTTC. Translating it yields CASSVSSNEQYF.